One and the same sample provided the 14 T cell receptor beta chains below, sequenced in a study of blood T cell repertoires in COVID-19. Profiled with immunoSEQ multiplex PCR; TCRdb holds only in-frame clones, not every one. This table holds under 150,000 clones, more than 60% found once. The sample comprised peripheral blood. Receptor source: an elderly man with acute or convalescent COVID-19.

This chain links TRBV20-1 with TRBJ1-1; 7 bases match TRBD1. The CDR3 runs to 11 residues. Germline V gene lookup returns CDR1 DFQATT and CDR2 SNEGSKA (reference sequence). V gave up 7 bases and J gave up 5 bases; unmatched junction bases: 4. The CDR3 sequence is CSVKQGTEAFF. The CDR3 nucleotides are TGCAGTGTAAAACAGGGGACTGAAGCTTTCTTT.

The rearrangement joins TRBV6-6 to TRBJ2-5; TRBD2 might be the D (5 bases). The germline V and J ends were trimmed by 5 bases and 5 bases, with 30 bases remaining between them. Germline CDR1 MNHNY, CDR2 SVGAGI (reference sequence). The CDR3 covers 19 residues. CDR3 region: CASSPGRGVSPGRGETQYF. In nucleotides, the CDR3 is TGTGCCAGCAGTCCCGGGCGAGGCGTAAGCCCGGGCCGAGGGGAGACCCAGTACTTC.

The chain recombines TRBV2 with TRBJ2-3; D is undetermined. Trimming removed 3 bases at V and 3 bases at J, with 10 bases between. The CDR3 extends over 14 amino acids. Germline CDR1 is SNHLY and CDR2 is FYNNEI. The CDR3, as DNA: TGTGCCAGCAGTGAGTTAACAGTAACAGATACGCAGTATTTT. It is translated as CASSELTVTDTQYF.

This sequence joins TRBV5-5 and TRBJ1-4, with D possibly being TRBD1 (6 bases). There are 15 residues in the CDR3. V lost 4 bases to trimming and J lost 5 bases, with 15 bases between them. The germline gives CDR1 SGHKS, CDR2 YYEKEE (reference sequence). The CDR3 is CASSQSPGVNEKLFF. Here the CDR3 DNA reads TGTGCCAGCAGCCAATCGCCAGGGGTGAATGAAAAACTGTTTTTT.

The CDR3 region has the DNA TGTGCCAGCAGCTCGTCGGCGGGGAACACTGAAGCTTTCTTT. Protein: CASSSSAGNTEAFF. J is TRBJ1-1 and V is TRBV3-1 (or the pseudogene TRBV3-2); D uncertain. With 5 bases removed from V and 1 base from J, the gap between germline ends came to 11 bases. Germline CDR1 and CDR2: LGHDT and YNNKEL (reference sequence). This CDR3 is built from 14 residues.

Worth noting for this clone: The germline gene is not matched at one end of the junction; a read error may be the cause. The rearrangement joins TRBV11-2 to TRBJ2-1, with TRBD2 matching over 9 bases. There are 15 residues in the CDR3. Germline V gene lookup returns CDR1 SGHAT and CDR2 FQNNGV. CDR3: CASSLGGGAYDEQFF. The CDR3 DNA is TGTGCCAGCAGCTTGGGCGGGGGGGCCTACGATGAGCAGTTCTTC. The full variable domain, in which reference TRBV11-2 and TRBJ2-1 provide the parts outside the CDR3, is EAGVAQSPRYKIIEKRQSVAFWCNPISGHATLYWYQQILGQGPKLLIQFQNNGVVDDSQLPKDRFSAERLKGVDSTLKIQPAKLEDSAVYLCASSLGGGAYDEQFFGPGTRLTVL.

V and J are TRBV7-7 and TRBJ2-1, with TRBD1 matching 7 bases. J gave up 0 bases and V 5 bases, and 4 bases lay outside the gene matches. CDR1 and CDR2 (germline): SSHAT, FNYEAQ (reference sequence). The CDR3 is 15 residues long. CDR3 in amino acids: CASSQDRNSYNEQFF. Here the CDR3 DNA reads TGTGCCAGCAGCCAGGACAGGAACTCCTACAATGAGCAGTTCTTC.

V gene TRBV12-2 combines with J gene TRBJ2-7; the D call of TRBD1 is as the table states it, not checked on the DNA. TRBV12-2 is listed as a pseudogene. The CDR3 is 16 residues long. The CDR3 loop is CASRYPGQESSYEQYF. CDR3 in DNA: TGTGCAAGTCGCTACCCGGGACAGGAGAGCTCCTACGAGCAGTACTTC.

This clone was seen just once. The chain combines TRBV27 with TRBJ2-4; TRBD1 might be the D (6 bases). The CDR3 covers 14 residues. Per germline, CDR1 MNHEY and CDR2 SMNVEV (reference sequence). V was pared by 7 bases and J by 7 bases, with 17 bases between. CDR3 in DNA: TGTGCCAGCACCGTCCGACCAGGGGTGAACATTCAGTACTTC. It yields the protein CASTVRPGVNIQYF.

This clone has just a few counts. This chain connects TRBV12-3 or TRBV12-4 to TRBJ2-7, with TRBD2 as a possible D gene (6 bases). This CDR3 is 13 amino acids long. The V and J ends lost 3 bases and 6 bases respectively, with 12 bases between them. CDR3 amino acids: CASSFETGGEQYF. DNA of the CDR3: TGTGCCAGCAGTTTTGAGACCGGGGGCGAGCAGTACTTC.

The chain employs TRBV5-4 and TRBJ2-1; TRBD2 agrees at 16 bases. This CDR3 is built from 15 residues. J gave up 9 bases and V 4 bases, and 4 bases lay outside the gene matches. Germline loops: CDR1 SGHNT, CDR2 YYREEE (reference sequence). In DNA form, the CDR3 reads TGTGCCAGCAGCGGGACTAGCGGGGGGGCCAGTGAGCAGTTCTTC. Amino acids: CASSGTSGGASEQFF.

This chain uses TRBV2 with TRBJ2-7; 9 bases align to TRBD1. Trimming took 3 bases from V and 5 from J; bases not matched to a gene: 11. This CDR3 region has 16 residues. CDR1 is SNHLY, CDR2 FYNNEI, per germline. CDR3 residues: CASSEFRTGGYNEQYF. CDR3 nucleotide sequence: TGTGCCAGCAGTGAGTTTAGAACAGGGGGCTACAACGAGCAGTACTTC. The entire variable domain, with the rest obtained from reference TRBV2 and TRBJ2-7, is as follows: EPEVTQTPSHQVTQMGQEVILRCVPISNHLYFYWYRQILGQKVEFLVSFYNNEISEKSEIFDDQFSVERPDGSNFTLKIRSTKLEDSAMYFCASSEFRTGGYNEQYFGPGTRLTVT.

The chain links TRBV3-1 (or the pseudogene TRBV3-2) to TRBJ1-2, with 7 bases fitting TRBD1. Germline V CDR1 and CDR2: LGHDT, YNNKEL (reference sequence). This CDR3 has 14 residues. V lost 2 bases to trimming and J lost 8 bases; unmatched junction nucleotides: 8. The CDR3 region is CASSQPDRLGGYTF. The CDR3 region has the DNA TGTGCCAGCAGCCAACCGGACAGGCTGGGAGGCTACACCTTC.

The V and J genes are TRBV7-3 and TRBJ2-5; perhaps TRBD1 as D (6 bases). The CDR3 spans 13 residues. V was clipped by 2 bases and J by 5 bases, with 9 bases between them. Germline V lookup: CDR1 SGHTA, CDR2 FQGTGA. The CDR3 loop is CASSLQGFETQYF. Here the CDR3 DNA reads TGTGCCAGCAGCTTACAGGGGTTTGAGACCCAGTACTTC.